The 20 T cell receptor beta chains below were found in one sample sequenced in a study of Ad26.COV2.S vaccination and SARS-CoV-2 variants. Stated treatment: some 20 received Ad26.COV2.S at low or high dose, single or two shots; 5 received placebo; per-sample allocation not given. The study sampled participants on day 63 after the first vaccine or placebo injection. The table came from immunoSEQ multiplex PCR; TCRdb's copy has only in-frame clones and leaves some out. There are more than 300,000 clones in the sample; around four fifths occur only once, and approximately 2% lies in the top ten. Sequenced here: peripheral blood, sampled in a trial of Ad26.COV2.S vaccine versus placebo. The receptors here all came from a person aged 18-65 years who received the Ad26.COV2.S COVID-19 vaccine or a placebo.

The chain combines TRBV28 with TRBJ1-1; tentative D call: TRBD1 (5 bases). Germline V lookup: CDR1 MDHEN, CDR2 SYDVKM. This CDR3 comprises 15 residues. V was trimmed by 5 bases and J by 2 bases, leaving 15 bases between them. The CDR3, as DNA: TGTGCCAGCAGTCAAAGGGGTGCGGGAAACACTGAAGCTTTCTTT. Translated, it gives CASSQRGAGNTEAFF.

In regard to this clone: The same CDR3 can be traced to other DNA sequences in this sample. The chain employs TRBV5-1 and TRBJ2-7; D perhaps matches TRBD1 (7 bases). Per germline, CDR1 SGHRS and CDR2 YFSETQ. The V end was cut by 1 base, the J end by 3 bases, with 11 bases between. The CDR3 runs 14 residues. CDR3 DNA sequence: TGCGCCAGCAGCTTGCGGCAGGGGGGCTACGAGCAGTACTTC. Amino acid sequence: CASSLRQGGYEQYF.

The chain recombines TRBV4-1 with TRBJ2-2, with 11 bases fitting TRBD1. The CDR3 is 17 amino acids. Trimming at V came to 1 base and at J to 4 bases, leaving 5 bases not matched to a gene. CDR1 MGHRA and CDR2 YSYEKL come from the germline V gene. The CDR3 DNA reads TGCGCCAGCAGCCAAGGGGGGACAGGGGGAGGCACCGGGGAGCTGTTTTTT. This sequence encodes CASSQGGTGGGTGELFF.

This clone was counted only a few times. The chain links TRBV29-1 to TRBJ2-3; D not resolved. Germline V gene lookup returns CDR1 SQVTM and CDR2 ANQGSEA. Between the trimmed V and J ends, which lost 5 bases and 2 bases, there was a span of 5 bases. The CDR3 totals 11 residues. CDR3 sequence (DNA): TGCAGCGTTCCCTTCACAGATACGCAGTATTTT. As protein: CSVPFTDTQYF.

DNA for the CDR3: TGTGCCACCAGCAGAGATCATACCCATGAGCAGTTCTTC. It translates to CATSRDHTHEQFF. The chain uses TRBV15 and TRBJ2-1; D uncertain. The V gene lost 0 bases and the J gene lost 8 bases, with 8 bases spanning the gap. The germline gives CDR1 LNHNV, CDR2 YYDKDF (reference sequence). The CDR3 loop spans 13 amino acids.

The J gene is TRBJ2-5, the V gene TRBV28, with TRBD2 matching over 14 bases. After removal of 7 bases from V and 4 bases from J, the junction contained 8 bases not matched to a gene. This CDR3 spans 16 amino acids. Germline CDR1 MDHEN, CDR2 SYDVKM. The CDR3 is CASTLLTSGGGETQYF. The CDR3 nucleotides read TGTGCCAGCACCCTCCTGACTAGCGGGGGGGGAGAGACCCAGTACTTC.

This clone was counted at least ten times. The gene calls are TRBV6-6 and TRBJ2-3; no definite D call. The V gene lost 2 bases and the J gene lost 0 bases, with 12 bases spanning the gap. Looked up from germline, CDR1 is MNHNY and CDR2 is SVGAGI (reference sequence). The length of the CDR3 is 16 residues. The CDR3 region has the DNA TGTGCCAGCAGTTACAGCGACATTGGTAGCACAGATACGCAGTATTTT. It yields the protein CASSYSDIGSTDTQYF.

The CDR3 DNA is TGTGCCAGCACCGAATCCCCTGGTGGGGGAGCTAGCACAGATACGCAGTATTTT. Translating gives CASTESPGGGASTDTQYF. The chain combines TRBV2 with TRBJ2-3; D is tentatively TRBD1 or TRBD2 (5 bases each). CDR1 SNHLY and CDR2 FYNNEI come from the germline V gene. Trimming removed 7 bases at V and 0 bases at J, with 23 bases between. The CDR3 runs 18 residues.

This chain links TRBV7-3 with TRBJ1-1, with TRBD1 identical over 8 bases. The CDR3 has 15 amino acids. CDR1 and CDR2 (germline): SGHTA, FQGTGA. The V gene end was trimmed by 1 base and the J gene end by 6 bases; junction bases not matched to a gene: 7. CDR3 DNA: TGTGCCAGCAGCTTAATGGACAGGGTATCCGCTGAAGCTTTCTTT. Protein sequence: CASSLMDRVSAEAFF.

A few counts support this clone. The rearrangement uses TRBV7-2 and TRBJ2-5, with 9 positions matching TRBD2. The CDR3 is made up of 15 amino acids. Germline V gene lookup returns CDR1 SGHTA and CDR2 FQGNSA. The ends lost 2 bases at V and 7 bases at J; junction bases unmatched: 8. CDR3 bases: TGTGCCAGCAGCTTAAAGGCTAGCGGGGTGGTGACCCAGTACTTC. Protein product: CASSLKASGVVTQYF.

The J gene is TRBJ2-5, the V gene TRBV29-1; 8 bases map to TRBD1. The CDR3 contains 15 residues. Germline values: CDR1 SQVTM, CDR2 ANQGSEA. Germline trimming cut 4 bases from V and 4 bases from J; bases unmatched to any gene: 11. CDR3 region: CSVAVIRGRGETQYF. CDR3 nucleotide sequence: TGCAGCGTTGCGGTGATCAGGGGGCGCGGAGAGACCCAGTACTTC.

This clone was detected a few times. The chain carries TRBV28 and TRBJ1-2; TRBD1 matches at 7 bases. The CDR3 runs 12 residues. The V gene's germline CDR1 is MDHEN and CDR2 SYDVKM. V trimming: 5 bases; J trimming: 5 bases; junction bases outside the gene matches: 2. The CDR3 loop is CASSVRGYGYTF. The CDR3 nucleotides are TGTGCCAGCAGTGTCAGGGGGTATGGCTACACCTTC.

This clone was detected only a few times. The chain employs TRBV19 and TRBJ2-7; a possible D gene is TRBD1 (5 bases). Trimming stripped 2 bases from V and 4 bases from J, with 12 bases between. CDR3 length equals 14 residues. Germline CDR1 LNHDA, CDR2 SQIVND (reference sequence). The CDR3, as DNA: TGTGCCAGTAGTATACAAGACAGAGTTTACGAGCAGTACTTC. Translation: CASSIQDRVYEQYF. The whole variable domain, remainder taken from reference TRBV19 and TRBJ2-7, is DGGITQSPKYLFRKEGQNVTLSCEQNLNHDAMYWYRQDPGQGLRLIYYSQIVNDFQKGDIAEGYSVSREKKESFPLTVTSAQKNPTAFYLCASSIQDRVYEQYFGPGTRLTVT.

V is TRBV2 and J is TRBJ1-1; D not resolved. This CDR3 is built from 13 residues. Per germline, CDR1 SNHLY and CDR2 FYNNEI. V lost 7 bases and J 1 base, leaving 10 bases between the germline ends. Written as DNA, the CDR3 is TGTGCCAGCATCAACCAGCCGAACACTGAAGCTTTCTTT. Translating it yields CASINQPNTEAFF.

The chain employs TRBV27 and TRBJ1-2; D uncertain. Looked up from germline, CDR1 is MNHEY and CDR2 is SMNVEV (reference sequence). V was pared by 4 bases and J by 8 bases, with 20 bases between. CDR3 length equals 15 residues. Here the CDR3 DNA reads TGTGCCAGCAGTTCCCCGAGTAGGCCCGATTGGGGCTACACCTTC. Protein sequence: CASSSPSRPDWGYTF.

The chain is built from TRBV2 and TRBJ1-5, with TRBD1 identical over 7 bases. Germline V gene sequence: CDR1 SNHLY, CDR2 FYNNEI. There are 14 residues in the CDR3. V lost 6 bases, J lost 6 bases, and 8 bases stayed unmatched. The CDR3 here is CASRDAGGGQPQHF. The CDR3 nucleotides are TGTGCCAGCAGGGATGCAGGGGGGGGTCAGCCCCAGCATTTT. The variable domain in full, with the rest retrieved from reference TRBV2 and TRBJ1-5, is EPEVTQTPSHQVTQMGQEVILRCVPISNHLYFYWYRQILGQKVEFLVSFYNNEISEKSEIFDDQFSVERPDGSNFTLKIRSTKLEDSAMYFCASRDAGGGQPQHFGDGTRLSIL.

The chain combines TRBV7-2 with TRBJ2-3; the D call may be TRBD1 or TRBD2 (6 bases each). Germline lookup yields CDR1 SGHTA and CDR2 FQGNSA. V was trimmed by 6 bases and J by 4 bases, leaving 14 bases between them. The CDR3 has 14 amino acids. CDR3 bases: TGTGCCAGCAGAGGGGGGTTTTCACCAGATACGCAGTATTTT. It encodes CASRGGFSPDTQYF.

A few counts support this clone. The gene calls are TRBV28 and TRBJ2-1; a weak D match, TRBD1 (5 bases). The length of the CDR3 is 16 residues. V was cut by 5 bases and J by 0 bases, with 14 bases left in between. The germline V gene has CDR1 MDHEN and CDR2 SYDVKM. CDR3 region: CASSEEDTSSYNEQFF. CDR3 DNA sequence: TGTGCCAGCAGTGAAGAGGACACCAGCTCCTACAATGAGCAGTTCTTC.

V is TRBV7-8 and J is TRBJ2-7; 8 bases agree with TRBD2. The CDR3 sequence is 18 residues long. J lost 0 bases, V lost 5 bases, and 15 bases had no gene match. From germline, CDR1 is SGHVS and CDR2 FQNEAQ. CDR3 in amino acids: CASSLGYSASGSSYEQYF. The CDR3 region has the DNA TGTGCCAGCAGCCTAGGGTATAGTGCTAGCGGGTCCTCCTACGAGCAGTACTTC.

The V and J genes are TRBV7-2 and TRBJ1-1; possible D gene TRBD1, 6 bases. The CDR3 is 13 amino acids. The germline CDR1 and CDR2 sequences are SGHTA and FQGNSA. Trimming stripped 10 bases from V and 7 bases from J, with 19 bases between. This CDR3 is CATSGGPLLEAFF. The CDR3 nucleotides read TGTGCCACCTCCGGGGGGCCCCTCCTTGAAGCTTTCTTT.